This T cell receptor beta chain is drawn from a study of blood T cell repertoires in COVID-19. Study information: Sites in the United States, Italy and Spain provided acute and convalescent COVID-19 samples. Sample material is recorded as cDNA or gDNA derived from T cells, B-cell-depleted T cells, or PBMCs.

Generated by immunoSEQ multiplex PCR, the TCRdb table keeps only in-frame clones and is missing some. The repertoire consists of fewer than 250,000 clones, with approximately 80% occurring once and the leading ten covering less than 11%. Germline V gives CDR1 GTSNPN, CDR2 SVGIG (reference sequence). Trimming stripped 2 bases from V and 3 bases from J, with 13 bases between. This CDR3 has 14 residues. The chain couples TRBV30 to TRBJ1-1; a possible D gene is TRBD1 (5 bases). The sequence derives from a woman older than 75 with acute or convalescent COVID-19. The source material was peripheral blood. CDR3 loop: CAWSPGGSDTEAFF. Written as DNA, the CDR3 is TGTGCCTGGAGTCCCGGGGGATCGGACACTGAAGCTTTCTTT.